The 8 T cell receptor beta chains below come from one sample, sequenced in a study of cytomegalovirus exposure and HLA in healthy donors. This PCR relied on a set of 60 Vbeta primers and 13 Jbeta primers. Method: immunoSEQ multiplex PCR; TCRdb's copy keeps in-frame clones and lacks some. Of more than 150,000 clones in the sample, almost 80% are singletons; the top ten hold 11% to 15%. What was sequenced was PBMCs. The source of these receptors is a man between 45 and 60 years old in good health and CMV-seropositive.

The chain couples TRBV11-2 to TRBJ2-7; the D gene is possibly TRBD1 (5 bases). V lost 0 bases and J lost 6, with 15 bases in between. Per the germline V gene, CDR1 is SGHAT and CDR2 is FQNNGV. The CDR3 runs 15 residues. The CDR3 DNA follows: TGTGCCAGCAGCTTAGATTGGCTCGACAGCAGCGAGCAGTACGTC. Translated: CASSLDWLDSSEQYV.

The CDR3 spells CASSVDRGADTQYF. CDR3 nucleotides: TGCGCCAGCAGCGTCGACAGGGGGGCCGATACGCAGTATTTT. V is TRBV5-1 and J is TRBJ2-3; TRBD1 matches 9 bases. Germline V gives CDR1 SGHRS, CDR2 YFSETQ. V dropped 4 bases and J dropped 6; count of bases not matched to a gene: 6. The CDR3 spans 14 residues.

This chain joins TRBV5-4 and TRBJ1-1, with D hard to call. The CDR3 extends over 15 amino acids. The V end was cut by 4 bases, the J end by 4 bases, with 17 bases between. CDR1 and CDR2 from the germline V gene are SGHNT and YYREEE (reference sequence). CDR3 region: CASSLARSPPTEAFF. The DNA of the CDR3 is TGTGCCAGCAGCCTGGCGAGGAGCCCACCCACTGAAGCTTTCTTT.

The count of this clone is one. This chain uses TRBV5-4 with TRBJ1-2; TRBD1 aligns across 10 bases. Per the germline V gene, CDR1 is SGHNT and CDR2 is YYREEE (reference sequence). CDR3 size: 15 residues. The V gene end was trimmed by 3 bases and the J gene end by 6 bases; junction bases not matched to a gene: 8. The CDR3 bases are TGTGCCAGCAGCTACAGGGACAGGGGATCTCATGGCTACACCTTC. This translates into CASSYRDRGSHGYTF.

The chain employs TRBV19 and TRBJ1-5, with unresolved D. This CDR3 contains 14 residues. Per the germline V gene, CDR1 is LNHDA and CDR2 is SQIVND (reference sequence). Trimming took 3 bases from V and 2 from J, leaving 8 bases between them. The DNA for the CDR3 is TGTGCCAGTAGTATTACCGGGGGCAATCAGCCCCAGCATTTT. It is translated as CASSITGGNQPQHF.

This chain uses TRBV29-1 with TRBJ2-2; TRBD1 matches 11 bases. This CDR3 has 15 amino acids. Germline V gene lookup returns CDR1 SQVTM and CDR2 ANQGSEA. J gave up 4 bases and V 6 bases, and 7 bases lay outside the gene matches. The CDR3 DNA is TGCAGCGTCGGAAAAGGGACAGGGGGCACCGGGGAGCTGTTTTTT. Translation gives CSVGKGTGGTGELFF.

The chain is built from TRBV5-8 and TRBJ2-7; 10 bases align to TRBD1. V was clipped by 0 bases and J by 5 bases; unmatched bases: 11. The CDR3 totals 17 residues. From germline, CDR1 is SGHTS and CDR2 YDEGEE. The CDR3 coding sequence is TGTGCCAGCAGCTTGGATGGGACAGGGGCGCGACTACACGAGCAGTACTTC. It is translated as CASSLDGTGARLHEQYF. Looking up the rest from reference TRBV5-8 and TRBJ2-7 gives the full variable domain: EAGVTQSPTHLIKTRGQQATLRCSPISGHTSVYWYQQALGLGLQFLLWYDEGEERNRGNFPPRFSGRQFPNYSSELNVNALELEDSALYLCASSLDGTGARLHEQYFGPGTRLTVT.

The table lists this clone with a few counts. The chain recombines TRBV6-1 with TRBJ1-1; weak D call: TRBD1 (6 bases). The V and J ends lost 0 bases and 0 bases respectively, with 8 bases between them. The germline CDR1 and CDR2 sequences are MNHNS and SASEGT. CDR3 length: 15 residues. CDR3 nucleotides: TGTGCCAGCAGTGAAGCCAGGGGTCTGAACACTGAAGCTTTCTTT. Translated: CASSEARGLNTEAFF.